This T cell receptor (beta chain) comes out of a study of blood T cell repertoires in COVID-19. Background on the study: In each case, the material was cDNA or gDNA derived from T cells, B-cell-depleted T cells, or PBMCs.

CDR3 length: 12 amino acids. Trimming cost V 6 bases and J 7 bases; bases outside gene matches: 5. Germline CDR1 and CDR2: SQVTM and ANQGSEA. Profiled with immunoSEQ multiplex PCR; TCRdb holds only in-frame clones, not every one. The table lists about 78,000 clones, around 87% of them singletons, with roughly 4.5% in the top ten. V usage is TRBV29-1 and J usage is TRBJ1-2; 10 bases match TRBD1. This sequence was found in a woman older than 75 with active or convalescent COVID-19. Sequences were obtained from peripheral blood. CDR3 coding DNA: TGCAGCGTAGCAGGGACAGGGGCTGGCTACACCTTC. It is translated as CSVAGTGAGYTF.